Detailed here is one T cell receptor beta chain. The antigen remains unidentified. One entry per CDR3 protein, called by TCRdb with MiXCR from the 5' RACE reads. The table has under 700,000 distinct CDR3 sequences, roughly 22% seen once; the top ten hold 12%. This sample was included in a study of T-cell memory formation after mild COVID-19. Study-wide points: CD4+ contracting clones were found mainly in CM and EM, and CD8+ ones in EMRA. The study detected some responding clones in pre-infection memory, suggesting cross-reactive memory joined. Whereas later expanders leaned CD4+, clones contracting day 15 to 85 showed a balanced CD4/CD8 makeup. In second-wave clones peaking day 37, SARS-CoV-2 specificity remained unconfirmed.

CDR3 length: 17 amino acids. V was clipped by 4 bases and J by 7 bases; unmatched bases: 11. The V gene's germline CDR1 is SGHRS and CDR2 YFSETQ. This chain links TRBV5-1 with TRBJ2-5, with 15 bases that match TRBD2. This sequence originates from an adult woman who had mild COVID-19 (a few samples of this study predate the infection). Cell type and time point are not known. Sequencing input: PBMCs or a T cell subset sorted from them (not recorded which). The CDR3 DNA follows: TGCGCCAGCAGCCCAGGGACTAGCGGGGGGTCCAAGGGGACCCAGTACTTC. This translates into CASSPGTSGGSKGTQYF.